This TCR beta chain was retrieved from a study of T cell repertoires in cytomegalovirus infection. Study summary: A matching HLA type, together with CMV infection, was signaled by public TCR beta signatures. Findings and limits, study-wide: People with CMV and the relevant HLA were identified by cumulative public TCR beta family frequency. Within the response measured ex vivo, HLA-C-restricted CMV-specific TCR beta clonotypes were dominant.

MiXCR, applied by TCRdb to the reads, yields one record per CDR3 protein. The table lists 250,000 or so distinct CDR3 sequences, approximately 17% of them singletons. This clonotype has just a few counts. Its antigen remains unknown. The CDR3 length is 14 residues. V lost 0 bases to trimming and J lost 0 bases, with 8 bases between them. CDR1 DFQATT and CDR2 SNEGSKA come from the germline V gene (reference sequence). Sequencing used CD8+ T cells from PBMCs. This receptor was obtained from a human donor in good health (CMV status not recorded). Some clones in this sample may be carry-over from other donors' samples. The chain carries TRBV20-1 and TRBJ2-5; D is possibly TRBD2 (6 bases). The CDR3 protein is CSARDRDYQETQYF. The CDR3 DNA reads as TGCAGTGCTAGAGATCGGGACTACCAAGAGACCCAGTACTTC.